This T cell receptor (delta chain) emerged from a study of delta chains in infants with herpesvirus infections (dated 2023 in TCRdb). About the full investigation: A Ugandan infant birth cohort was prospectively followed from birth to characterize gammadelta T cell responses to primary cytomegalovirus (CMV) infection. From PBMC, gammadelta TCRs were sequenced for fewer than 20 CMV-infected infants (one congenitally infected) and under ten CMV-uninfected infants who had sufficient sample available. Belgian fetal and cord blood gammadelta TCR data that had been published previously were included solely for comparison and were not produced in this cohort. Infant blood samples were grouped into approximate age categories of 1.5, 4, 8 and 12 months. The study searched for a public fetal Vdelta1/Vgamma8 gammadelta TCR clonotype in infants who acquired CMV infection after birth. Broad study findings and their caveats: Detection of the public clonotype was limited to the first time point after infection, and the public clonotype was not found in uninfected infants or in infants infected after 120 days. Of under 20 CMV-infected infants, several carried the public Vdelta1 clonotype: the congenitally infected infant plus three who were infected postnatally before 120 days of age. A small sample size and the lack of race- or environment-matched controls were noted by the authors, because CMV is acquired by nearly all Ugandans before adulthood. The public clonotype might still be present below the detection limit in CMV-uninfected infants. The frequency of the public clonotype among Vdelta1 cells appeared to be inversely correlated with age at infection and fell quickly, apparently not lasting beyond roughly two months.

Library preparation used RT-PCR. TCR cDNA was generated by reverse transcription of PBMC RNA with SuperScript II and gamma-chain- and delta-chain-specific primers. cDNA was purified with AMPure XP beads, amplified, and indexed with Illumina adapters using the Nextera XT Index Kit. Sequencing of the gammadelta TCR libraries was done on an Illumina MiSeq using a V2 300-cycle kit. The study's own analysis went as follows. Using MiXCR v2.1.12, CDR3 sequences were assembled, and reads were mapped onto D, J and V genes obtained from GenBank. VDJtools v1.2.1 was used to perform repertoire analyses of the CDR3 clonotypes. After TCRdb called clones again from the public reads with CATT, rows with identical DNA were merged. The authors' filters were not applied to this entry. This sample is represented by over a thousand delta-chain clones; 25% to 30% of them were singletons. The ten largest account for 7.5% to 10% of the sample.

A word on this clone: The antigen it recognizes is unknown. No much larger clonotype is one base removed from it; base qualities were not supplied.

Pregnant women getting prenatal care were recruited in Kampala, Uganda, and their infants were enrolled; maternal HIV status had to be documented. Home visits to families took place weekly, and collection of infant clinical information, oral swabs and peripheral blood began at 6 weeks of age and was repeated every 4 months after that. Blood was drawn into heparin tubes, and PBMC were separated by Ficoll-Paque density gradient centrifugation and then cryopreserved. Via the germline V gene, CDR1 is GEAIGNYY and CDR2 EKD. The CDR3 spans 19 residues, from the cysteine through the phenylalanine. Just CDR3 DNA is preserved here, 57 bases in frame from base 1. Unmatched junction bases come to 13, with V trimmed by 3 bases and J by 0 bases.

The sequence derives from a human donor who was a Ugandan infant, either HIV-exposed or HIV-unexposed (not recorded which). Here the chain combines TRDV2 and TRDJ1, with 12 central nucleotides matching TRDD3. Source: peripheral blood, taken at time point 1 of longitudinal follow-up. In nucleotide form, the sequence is TGTGCCTGTGACCCGGTCCGTACTGGGGGATACAAGTACACCGATAAACTCATCTTT. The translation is CACDPVRTGGYKYTDKLIF.